Following are 20 T cell receptor beta chains from one sample sequenced in a study of cytomegalovirus exposure and HLA in healthy donors. The PCR had 60 Vbeta and 13 Jbeta primers. Clones were read by immunoSEQ multiplex PCR, and TCRdb kept only the in-frame ones, dropping some. Seen here are over 80,000 clones, over 55% observed once, and the top ten hold about 5.4%. Sequenced sample: PBMCs. The origin of the receptors is a boy aged 5-17 years in good health and CMV-seropositive.

This CDR3 is CASSPPTPTENTGELFF. In nucleotides, the CDR3 is TGTGCCAGCAGTCCCCCGACCCCGACAGAGAACACCGGGGAGCTGTTTTTT. V is TRBV5-5 and J is TRBJ2-2; tentative D call: TRBD1 (5 bases). The CDR3 runs 17 residues. V was trimmed by 5 bases and J by 1 base, leaving 18 bases between them. Germline V CDR1 and CDR2: SGHKS, YYEKEE (reference sequence).

This clone appeared a few times. V and J are TRBV6-5 and TRBJ2-1; weak D call: TRBD2 (5 bases). Trimming pared 6 bases from V and 7 bases from J, leaving 19 bases between. The CDR3 has 15 residues. Germline CDR1 and CDR2: MNHEY and SVGAGI. CDR3 bases: TGTGCCAGCAGACAAACTACTCGGACTCTGAATGAGCAGTTCTTC. This translates into CASRQTTRTLNEQFF.

The CDR3 nucleotides read TGTGCCAGCAGCTTAGCGCGTCTATCTAATGAAAAACTGTTTTTT. Encoded protein: CASSLARLSNEKLFF. This rearrangement joins TRBV7-9 to TRBJ1-4; D uncertain. The CDR3 runs 15 residues. V was shortened by 0 bases and J by 3 bases, with 8 bases between the two germline ends. Germline values: CDR1 SEHNR, CDR2 FQNEAQ (reference sequence).

CDR3 DNA sequence: TGTGCCAGCAGCTTAAATGGCGGAACCTTCGGGGAGACCCAGTACTTC. Protein: CASSLNGGTFGETQYF. The chain recombines TRBV7-3 with TRBJ2-5; unclear D gene. Trimming removed 1 base from V and 5 bases from J, with 17 bases in between. Germline V gene lookup returns CDR1 SGHTA and CDR2 FQGTGA. This CDR3 comprises 16 residues. Full variable domain (rest looked up from reference TRBV7-3 and TRBJ2-5): GAGVSQTPSNKVTEKGKYVELRCDPISGHTALYWYRQSLGQGPEFLIYFQGTGAADDSGLPNDRFFAVRPEGSVSTLKIQRTERGDSAVYLCASSLNGGTFGETQYFGPGTRLLVL.

The chain joins TRBV11-2 to TRBJ1-4, with 7 bases fitting TRBD1. The CDR3 totals 15 residues. The V segment lost 5 bases and the J segment 5 bases; nucleotides outside the gene matches: 8. The germline V gene encodes CDR1 SGHAT and CDR2 FQNNGV. In DNA form, the CDR3 reads TGTGCCAGCAGCCTAATCCGGGACAGAAATGAAAAACTGTTTTTT. Protein product: CASSLIRDRNEKLFF.

The rearrangement joins TRBV5-6 to TRBJ1-4; D not resolved. The CDR3 is 12 amino acids. CDR1 and CDR2 (germline): SGHDT, YYEEEE. V was shortened by 4 bases and J by 7 bases, with 8 bases between the two germline ends. The CDR3 reads CASSRYSEKLFF. The DNA of the CDR3 is TGTGCCAGCAGCCGATACAGTGAAAAACTGTTTTTT.

This rearrangement joins TRBV5-4 to TRBJ1-1; TRBD1 agrees at 7 bases. CDR1 and CDR2 from the germline V gene are SGHNT and YYREEE (reference sequence). The V segment lost 4 bases and the J segment 0 bases; nucleotides outside the gene matches: 15. The CDR3 consists of 18 residues. CDR3: CASSAEQGPNRLNTEAFF. DNA for the CDR3: TGTGCCAGCAGCGCAGAACAGGGGCCAAACCGACTGAACACTGAAGCTTTCTTT.

This chain joins TRBV29-1 and TRBJ2-5; maybe TRBD2 (5 bases). CDR1 is SQVTM, CDR2 ANQGSEA, per germline. This CDR3 comprises 11 residues. V shed 6 bases and J shed 7 bases, with 12 bases lying between them. The CDR3 protein is CSVEVLGTQYF. The CDR3 DNA sequence: TGCAGCGTGGAGGTATTAGGGACCCAGTACTTC.

The chain links TRBV27 to TRBJ2-2; TRBD2 is a possible D gene (7 bases). CDR3 length: 14 residues. V was trimmed by 4 bases and J by 5 bases, leaving 11 bases between them. From germline, CDR1 is MNHEY and CDR2 SMNVEV (reference sequence). In DNA form, the CDR3 reads TGTGCCAGCAGTTGGGGGGGCGGGACCGGGGAGCTGTTTTTT. This sequence encodes CASSWGGGTGELFF.

This clone has only a few counts. The chain combines TRBV29-1 with TRBJ1-2; D is possibly TRBD1 (6 bases). The CDR3 runs 12 residues. Germline loops: CDR1 SQVTM, CDR2 ANQGSEA. Trimming cost V 7 bases and J 2 bases, with 11 bases left between them. The CDR3: CSAGQRNYGYTF. The CDR3, as DNA: TGCAGCGCCGGACAGAGAAACTATGGCTACACCTTC. Full variable domain (rest looked up from reference TRBV29-1 and TRBJ1-2): SAVISQKPSRDICQRGTSLTIQCQVDSQVTMMFWYRQQPGQSLTLIATANQGSEATYESGFVIDKFPISRPNLTFSTLTVSNMSPEDSSIYLCSAGQRNYGYTFGSGTRLTVV.

This chain connects TRBV28 to TRBJ2-7; 10 positions match TRBD2. The CDR3 has 12 residues. Germline V gene data show CDR1 as MDHEN and CDR2 as SYDVKM. V shed 2 bases, J shed 9 bases, and the junction held 1 base outside the gene matches. The chain's CDR3 is CASSLRTSGQYF. The CDR3, as DNA: TGTGCCAGCAGTTTACGGACTAGCGGGCAGTACTTC.

This clone was counted a single time. This chain uses TRBV6-1 with TRBJ1-6; 7 positions agree with TRBD1. V shed 5 bases, J shed 7 bases, and the junction held 8 bases outside the gene matches. The CDR3 totals 15 residues. Germline V lookup: CDR1 MNHNS, CDR2 SASEGT. In nucleotides, the CDR3 is TGTGCCAGCAGTCACCGACAGGGTACAAATTCACCCCTCCACTTT. Translating gives CASSHRQGTNSPLHF.

The chain uses TRBV9 and TRBJ2-2, with D tentatively TRBD2 (5 bases). Trimming stripped 4 bases from V and 8 bases from J, with 9 bases between. From germline, CDR1 is SGDLS and CDR2 YYNGEE. The CDR3 is made up of 12 amino acids. The CDR3 here is CASSHGGGELFF. As DNA, the CDR3 is TGTGCCAGCAGCCACGGCGGGGGGGAGCTGTTTTTT.

This clone was detected only a few times. J is TRBJ2-7 and V is TRBV27; a possible D gene is TRBD2 (5 bases). CDR1 and CDR2 from the germline V gene are MNHEY and SMNVEV (reference sequence). The CDR3 is made up of 15 amino acids. Deletions cut 6 bases from V and 0 bases from J, with 15 bases between. This CDR3 is CASRSPGSPSYEQYF. The DNA for the CDR3 is TGTGCCAGCAGATCACCGGGATCTCCCTCCTACGAGCAGTACTTC.

The rearrangement joins TRBV5-4 to TRBJ1-3; D not certain. Germline CDR1 and CDR2: SGHNT and YYREEE (reference sequence). The CDR3 runs 14 residues. The germline V and J ends were trimmed by 6 bases and 3 bases, with 13 bases remaining between them. CDR3 sequence reads: CASTSFSGGNTIYF. In nucleotides, the CDR3 is TGTGCCAGCACCTCATTCTCGGGTGGAAACACCATATATTTT.

This chain joins TRBV19 and TRBJ1-1, with a weak D call TRBD1 (6 bases). This CDR3 contains 14 residues. Per germline, CDR1 LNHDA and CDR2 SQIVND (reference sequence). Trimming removed 5 bases from V and 2 bases from J, with 12 bases in between. CDR3 region: CASSFAGTNTEAFF. The CDR3 DNA follows: TGTGCCAGTAGTTTCGCAGGGACAAACACTGAAGCTTTCTTT.

The rearrangement joins TRBV6-1 to TRBJ2-1; D may be TRBD2 (5 bases). This CDR3 has 15 amino acids. The germline CDR1 and CDR2 sequences are MNHNS and SASEGT. V was shortened by 2 bases and J by 7 bases, with 15 bases between the two germline ends. CDR3 sequence: CASSELGGRFNEQFF. The CDR3 DNA reads TGTGCCAGCAGTGAATTGGGCGGGCGTTTTAATGAGCAGTTCTTC.

This clone was seen more than once but under ten times. At one end the junction does not follow the germline gene, possibly because of a read error. The CDR3 DNA is TGTGCCAGCAGTTCCGCCGGGGGAGGCTACCCCTTC. Protein: CASSSAGGGYPF. The rearrangement links TRBV6-5 to TRBJ1-2; D may be TRBD1 (5 bases). Germline V gives CDR1 MNHEY, CDR2 SVGAGI. This CDR3 comprises 12 residues.

There are a few counts of this clone. The genes are TRBV27 and TRBJ1-1; 7 bases match TRBD1. The CDR3 extends over 15 amino acids. Looked up from germline, CDR1 is MNHEY and CDR2 is SMNVEV (reference sequence). J was trimmed by 1 base and V by 5 bases; bases with no gene match: 7. In DNA form, the CDR3 reads TGTGCCAGCAGTCCCTACCAGGGGGGGAACACTGAAGCTTTCTTT. This encodes CASSPYQGGNTEAFF.

This chain links TRBV18 with TRBJ1-2; no firm D call. V was pared by 6 bases and J by 8 bases, with 19 bases between. Germline V gene lookup returns CDR1 KGHSH and CDR2 LQKENI. CDR3 length: 14 amino acids. CDR3 amino acids: CASSPTAGRQGYTF. The CDR3 nucleotides are TGTGCCAGCTCCCCAACGGCGGGCAGGCAGGGCTACACCTTC.